Shown below are 14 T cell receptor beta chains from a single sample sequenced in a study of T-cell memory formation after mild COVID-19. TCRdb passed the 5' RACE reads through MiXCR, listing each CDR3 protein once. Of 450,000 to 650,000 distinct CDR3 sequences in the sample, about a fifth are singletons; the top ten hold approximately 13%. Sequenced material: PBMCs or a T cell subset sorted from them (not recorded which). Every receptor here comes from an adult woman who had mild COVID-19 (a few samples of this study predate the infection). Cell type and time point are not known.

This clonotype was detected only a few times. The chain recombines TRBV12-3 or TRBV12-4 with TRBJ2-7; TRBD2 matches 13 bases. CDR3 length: 15 residues. V shed 4 bases and J 2 bases; nucleotides not matched to a gene: 2. The CDR3 bases are TGTGCCAGCAGTTGGACTAGCGGGGGACCCTACGAGCAGTACTTC. As protein: CASSWTSGGPYEQYF.

V is TRBV4-2 and J is TRBJ2-4; no firm D call. Trimming pared 0 bases from V and 4 bases from J, leaving 10 bases between. The CDR3 sequence is 15 residues long. Germline-derived CDR1 and CDR2 are LGHNA and YNFKEQ. CDR3 protein: CASSQDRNAKNIQYF. DNA of the CDR3: TGTGCCAGCAGCCAAGACAGGAATGCAAAAAACATTCAGTACTTC.

V is TRBV6-5 and J is TRBJ2-4; D is undetermined. Germline CDR1 reads MNHEY; CDR2 reads SVGAGI. Between the trimmed V and J ends, which lost 8 bases and 0 bases, there was a span of 11 bases. The CDR3 is made up of 14 amino acids. CDR3 in DNA: TGTGCCAGCCAAGCCCTGGGAGCCAAAAACATTCAGTACTTC. It is translated as CASQALGAKNIQYF.

The chain combines TRBV7-2 with TRBJ2-1; D might be TRBD1 (6 bases). Germline V gives CDR1 SGHTA, CDR2 FQGNSA. Trimming shortened V by 4 bases and J by 4 bases, and 14 bases separated the two germline ends. CDR3 length: 15 amino acids. CDR3 region: CASSSTGPLYNEQFF. In DNA, the CDR3 is TGTGCCAGCAGCTCAACAGGGCCCCTATACAATGAGCAGTTCTTC.

This clonotype has a handful of counts. This chain uses TRBV5-1 with TRBJ1-1; a possible D gene is TRBD1 (5 bases). Looked up from germline, CDR1 is SGHRS and CDR2 is YFSETQ. The CDR3 sequence is 14 residues long. Trimming removed 7 bases at V and 6 bases at J, with 19 bases between. In DNA form, the CDR3 reads TGCGCCAGCGGCCTTGGGGGGACGGGTGCTGAAGCTTTCTTT. Translated: CASGLGGTGAEAFF.

This clonotype turned up a few times. The chain recombines TRBV7-9 with TRBJ1-3; D ambiguous. The CDR3 is 12 amino acids. The germline V and J ends were trimmed by 7 bases and 7 bases, with 11 bases remaining between them. Germline-derived CDR1 and CDR2 are SEHNR and FQNEAQ (reference sequence). The CDR3 coding sequence is TGTGCCAGCAAGGACGGTAGCAACACCATATATTTT. The encoded protein is CASKDGSNTIYF.

This clonotype came up a few times. V is TRBV4-3 and J is TRBJ1-3, with D hard to call. Trimming shortened V by 5 bases and J by 4 bases, and 12 bases separated the two germline ends. CDR1 is LGHNA and CDR2 is YSLEER in the germline V gene. CDR3 length: 14 residues. CDR3 residues: CASSALDGGNTIYF. Written as DNA, the CDR3 is TGCGCCAGCAGCGCCTTGGACGGCGGAAACACCATATATTTT.

The V gene is TRBV18, the J gene TRBJ2-4; 10 nucleotides align to TRBD1. Germline CDR1 reads KGHSH; CDR2 reads LQKENI. CDR3 size: 18 residues. Germline trimming cut 3 bases from V and 0 bases from J; bases unmatched to any gene: 8. CDR3 in amino acids: CASSPGQGLHQAKNIQYF. The CDR3 coding sequence is TGTGCCAGCTCACCGGGACAGGGGCTCCATCAAGCCAAAAACATTCAGTACTTC.

This clonotype occurred a few times. This chain joins TRBV18 and TRBJ2-1, with D perhaps TRBD1 or TRBD2 (6 bases each). The V gene's germline CDR1 is KGHSH and CDR2 LQKENI. With 5 bases removed from V and 9 bases from J, the gap between germline ends came to 14 bases. CDR3 length equals 13 residues. The CDR3 DNA is TGTGCCAGCTCAACTCAAGGGGGGAGTGAGCAGTTCTTC. Translating it yields CASSTQGGSEQFF.

The chain carries TRBV12-3 or TRBV12-4 and TRBJ2-7, with 14 bases identical to TRBD2. The J segment lost 2 bases and the V segment lost 7 bases, leaving 7 bases of the junction unmatched. The CDR3 contains 16 residues. DNA of the CDR3: TGTGCCAGCATGACTAGCGGGGGGGCCGGAGCCTACGAGCAGTACTTC. Its protein is CASMTSGGAGAYEQYF.

V gene TRBV12-3 or TRBV12-4 combines with J gene TRBJ2-5; no definite D call. With 3 bases removed from V and 2 bases from J, the gap between germline ends came to 10 bases. The CDR3 extends over 14 amino acids. The CDR3 loop is CASSFGAVQETQYF. The CDR3 region has the DNA TGTGCCAGCAGTTTCGGTGCAGTACAAGAGACCCAGTACTTC.

This clonotype was counted only a few times. The chain links TRBV9 to TRBJ2-7; 9 bases are shared with TRBD2. This CDR3 is built from 14 residues. V lost 3 bases, J lost 5 bases, and 6 bases stayed unmatched. Per germline, CDR1 SGDLS and CDR2 YYNGEE. The CDR3 region has the DNA TGTGCCAGCAGCGCCGGGACTAGCTTCCACGAGCAGTACTTC. Protein sequence: CASSAGTSFHEQYF.

In its sample, this clonotype was seen a few times. The chain employs TRBV5-6 and TRBJ2-3; D is undetermined. Trimming stripped 2 bases from V and 8 bases from J, with 15 bases between. Looked up from germline, CDR1 is SGHDT and CDR2 is YYEEEE. The CDR3 spans 14 residues. The CDR3 here is CASSLERLGGTQYF. The CDR3, as DNA: TGTGCCAGCAGCTTAGAGCGCCTGGGCGGTACGCAGTATTTT.

This sequence joins TRBV12-3 or TRBV12-4 and TRBJ2-5, with 8 bases that match TRBD1. The CDR3 runs 15 residues. V lost 5 bases and J lost 4; bases outside the gene matches: 9. The CDR3 sequence: CASSPRTGFGETQYF. CDR3 sequence (DNA): TGTGCCAGCAGTCCCAGGACAGGGTTCGGAGAGACCCAGTACTTC.